The 9 T cell receptor beta chains reported below all come from one sample, sequenced in a study of T cell responses to AZD1222 COVID-19 vaccine. The assay was immunoSEQ multiplex PCR, and TCRdb's table has in-frame clones only and misses some. The sample has roughly 82,000 clones, about 85% seen once. This material consisted of peripheral blood, taken on day 0 of AZD1222 vaccination. Receptors originate from an adult in good health.

V is TRBV3-1 (or the pseudogene TRBV3-2) and J is TRBJ1-1; the match to TRBD1 covers 9 bases. The germline gives CDR1 LGHDT, CDR2 YNNKEL (reference sequence). CDR3 length: 15 amino acids. Trimming cost V 1 base and J 5 bases; bases outside gene matches: 5. The CDR3 sequence: CASSQAQGAWTEAFF. The CDR3 DNA sequence: TGTGCCAGCAGCCAAGCACAGGGGGCGTGGACTGAAGCTTTCTTT.

The J gene is TRBJ2-1, the V gene TRBV5-4; 7 positions match TRBD2. With 0 bases clipped from V and 0 bases from J, the junction kept 6 bases outside the gene matches. This CDR3 has 17 residues. CDR1 SGHNT and CDR2 YYREEE come from the germline V gene (reference sequence). The CDR3 DNA reads as TGTGCCAGCAGCTTGGGTGGCGGGGGAGTCTCCTACAATGAGCAGTTCTTC. Translating gives CASSLGGGGVSYNEQFF.

This chain uses TRBV18 with TRBJ2-7; 7 nucleotides line up with TRBD1. The trim removed 0 bases at V and 4 bases at J, leaving 3 bases unmatched. Germline values: CDR1 KGHSH, CDR2 LQKENI. The CDR3 loop spans 14 amino acids. As DNA, the CDR3 is TGTGCCAGCTCACCACCAGGGGGCTTTTACGAGCAGTACTTC. Its protein product is CASSPPGGFYEQYF.

The chain couples TRBV28 to TRBJ1-1, with TRBD1 identical over 8 bases. This CDR3 comprises 14 residues. Losses at the gene ends were 7 bases for V and 4 bases for J; bases not matched to a gene: 8. The germline gives CDR1 MDHEN, CDR2 SYDVKM. DNA for the CDR3: TGTGCCAGCAATTCGCAGGGGGCTGGCACTGAAGCTTTCTTT. Amino acids: CASNSQGAGTEAFF.

J is TRBJ1-5 and V is TRBV7-3; D unresolved. The CDR3 spans 13 residues. V was clipped by 3 bases and J by 3 bases, with 6 bases between them. CDR1 and CDR2 from the germline V gene are SGHTA and FQGTGA. The CDR3 sequence is CASSFRPNQPQHF. The CDR3 coding sequence is TGTGCCAGCAGCTTCCGCCCCAATCAGCCCCAGCATTTT.

This chain links TRBV27 with TRBJ2-2; D possibly corresponds to TRBD1 (5 bases). V lost 5 bases and J 7 bases, leaving 11 bases between the germline ends. Germline CDR1 reads MNHEY; CDR2 reads SMNVEV (reference sequence). The CDR3 runs to 13 residues. This chain's CDR3 is CASSLRDGGELFF. In DNA form, the CDR3 reads TGTGCCAGCAGTCTCAGGGATGGCGGGGAGCTGTTTTTT.

The chain carries TRBV4-1 and TRBJ1-1; D possibly corresponds to TRBD1 (6 bases). The germline V gene encodes CDR1 MGHRA and CDR2 YSYEKL. Trimming shortened V by 4 bases and J by 5 bases, and 17 bases separated the two germline ends. CDR3 length: 15 residues. The DNA for the CDR3 is TGCGCCAGCAGCCTGGTTCAGGGGACGAGTACTGAAGCTTTCTTT. Its protein is CASSLVQGTSTEAFF.

This chain connects TRBV5-4 to TRBJ1-4, with 7 nucleotides matching TRBD1. From germline, CDR1 is SGHNT and CDR2 YYREEE (reference sequence). J was trimmed by 0 bases and V by 5 bases; bases with no gene match: 4. This CDR3 is built from 15 residues. The CDR3 nucleotides read TGTGCCAGCAGTGAAACAGGGGCAACTAATGAAAAACTGTTTTTT. Encoded protein: CASSETGATNEKLFF.

The rearrangement uses TRBV23-1 and TRBJ1-1; TRBD1 might be the D (5 bases). TRBV23-1 is classed as an ORF, of uncertain function. Trimming cost V 1 base and J 3 bases, with 9 bases left between them. CDR3 length: 14 amino acids. CDR3 in amino acids: CASSQYLGDTEAFF. The DNA for the CDR3 is TGCGCCAGCAGTCAATATTTGGGGGACACTGAAGCTTTCTTT.